This entry lists 14 T cell receptor beta chains sequenced from one sample in a study of glioma-infiltrating T cells after dendritic cell vaccination. Repertoires were generated with immunoSEQ multiplex PCR, while TCRdb's copy carries only in-frame clones and drops some. The repertoire holds roughly 100,000 clones, with 80% to 90% as singletons. Sequenced here: blood, sampled before dendritic cell vaccination. These receptors were collected from a human donor with glioblastoma.

This chain links TRBV19 with TRBJ1-2; D might be TRBD1 (6 bases). Germline V CDR1 and CDR2: LNHDA, SQIVND (reference sequence). Trimming removed 7 bases at V and 2 bases at J, with 17 bases between. The CDR3 consists of 15 residues. In DNA, the CDR3 is TGTGCCAGTAAGGTCAGGGGATCGGGGAACTATGGCTACACCTTC. Its protein is CASKVRGSGNYGYTF.

This clone was detected a few times. This rearrangement joins TRBV7-9 to TRBJ1-3, with D uncertain. The germline V and J ends were trimmed by 7 bases and 5 bases, with 6 bases remaining between them. This CDR3 spans 11 amino acids. CDR1 is SEHNR, CDR2 FQNEAQ, per germline (reference sequence). The CDR3 loop is CASTPRNTIYF. The CDR3 bases are TGTGCCAGCACCCCTCGAAACACCATATATTTT.

Written as DNA, the CDR3 is TGCGCCAGCAGTGCCGCGATAAATGAGCAGTTCTTC. Translation gives CASSAAINEQFF. The chain couples TRBV10-2 to TRBJ2-1; no reliable D call. From germline, CDR1 is WSHSY and CDR2 SAAADI. This CDR3 contains 12 residues. The V and J ends lost 4 bases and 7 bases respectively, with 8 bases between them.

On this clone itself: The same CDR3 also results from other DNA sequences found in this sample. J is TRBJ2-2 and V is TRBV5-1, with TRBD1 identical over 9 bases. The junction had 4 bases not matched to a gene; V was cut back by 0 bases and J by 7 bases. The germline gives CDR1 SGHRS, CDR2 YFSETQ. The CDR3 totals 15 residues. The chain's CDR3 is CASSLVGQGIGELFF. Here the CDR3 DNA reads TGCGCCAGCAGCTTGGTAGGACAGGGGATCGGGGAGCTGTTTTTT.

The chain uses TRBV10-2 and TRBJ2-7; 8 positions match TRBD1. The V gene end was trimmed by 2 bases and the J gene end by 2 bases; junction bases not matched to a gene: 8. Germline V gives CDR1 WSHSY, CDR2 SAAADI. The CDR3 covers 16 residues. The DNA for the CDR3 is TGCGCCAGCAGTGAGCCGGGGACAGGACCCCCCTACGAGCAGTACTTC. This gives the protein CASSEPGTGPPYEQYF.

V gene TRBV6-5 combines with J gene TRBJ2-7; a weak D match, TRBD2 (5 bases). V lost 0 bases to trimming and J lost 4 bases, with 7 bases between them. There are 13 residues in the CDR3. Germline lookup yields CDR1 MNHEY and CDR2 SVGAGI. CDR3: CASSYSSAYEQYF. The DNA of the CDR3 is TGTGCCAGCAGTTACTCTAGCGCGTACGAGCAGTACTTC.

This chain uses TRBV6-1 with TRBJ1-2, with 8 positions matching TRBD1. From germline, CDR1 is MNHNS and CDR2 SASEGT. Trimming at V came to 3 bases and at J to 8 bases, leaving 5 bases not matched to a gene. The CDR3 extends over 13 amino acids. In DNA, the CDR3 is TGTGCCAGCAGTGACGGGACAGGCCGAGGCTACACCTTC. This codes for CASSDGTGRGYTF.

The chain uses TRBV30 and TRBJ1-2, with 9 bases aligning to TRBD1. The CDR3 runs 19 residues. J lost 4 bases, V lost 1 base, and 19 bases had no gene match. Germline CDR1 GTSNPN, CDR2 SVGIG (reference sequence). For the CDR3, the DNA is TGTGCCTGGAGTGAGGGACAGGGTGGCCTCTTGGACCCGACCTATGGCTACACCTTC. This translates into CAWSEGQGGLLDPTYGYTF.

V gene TRBV6-1 combines with J gene TRBJ2-5; 11 nucleotides line up with TRBD2. V lost 5 bases and J lost 3; bases outside the gene matches: 2. CDR3 length: 14 amino acids. Germline lookup yields CDR1 MNHNS and CDR2 SASEGT. DNA of the CDR3: TGTGCCAGCAGTAAGACTAGCGGGGAAGAGACCCAGTACTTC. This codes for CASSKTSGEETQYF.

The sample holds a few counts of this clone. This chain joins TRBV10-3 and TRBJ1-1; weak D call: TRBD1 (6 bases). This CDR3 is built from 14 residues. Germline V CDR1 and CDR2: ENHRY, SYGVKD. With 5 bases removed from V and 1 base from J, the gap between germline ends came to 11 bases. The CDR3 sequence: CAISPQGWNTEAFF. In nucleotides, the CDR3 is TGTGCCATCAGTCCACAGGGCTGGAACACTGAAGCTTTCTTT.

The chain has TRBV7-2 and TRBJ1-5; maybe TRBD1 (6 bases). The CDR3 covers 15 residues. V lost 5 bases to trimming and J lost 3 bases, with 14 bases between them. CDR1 SGHTA and CDR2 FQGNSA come from the germline V gene. The CDR3 spells CASSRDAGANQPQHF. The CDR3 DNA follows: TGTGCCAGCAGCCGCGACGCAGGGGCCAATCAGCCCCAGCATTTT.

The chain carries TRBV6-1 and TRBJ2-5, with TRBD1 as a possible D gene (5 bases). The DNA end lines up better with TRBJ2-7; the J call may be wrong. The CDR3 has 14 residues. CDR1 is MNHNS and CDR2 is SASEGT in the germline V gene. The CDR3: CASEDPTRGYEQYF. The CDR3 nucleotides are TGTGCCAGCGAGGACCCTACAAGGGGCTACGAGCAGTACTTC.

The chain carries TRBV10-3 and TRBJ1-4, with 9 bases fitting TRBD1. Germline V gene lookup returns CDR1 ENHRY and CDR2 SYGVKD. The CDR3 loop spans 15 amino acids. V dropped 3 bases and J dropped 5; count of bases not matched to a gene: 4. The CDR3 protein is CAISDPGQGNEKLFF. CDR3 in DNA: TGTGCCATCAGTGACCCGGGACAGGGAAATGAAAAACTGTTTTTT.

The chain couples TRBV5-1 to TRBJ2-7, with D tentatively TRBD1 (5 bases). Germline V lookup: CDR1 SGHRS, CDR2 YFSETQ. Trimming cost V 5 bases and J 0 bases, with 12 bases left between them. The CDR3 length is 14 residues. The CDR3 DNA follows: TGCGCCAGCAGATATGACAGTACCTCCTACGAGCAGTACTTC. Its translation is CASRYDSTSYEQYF.